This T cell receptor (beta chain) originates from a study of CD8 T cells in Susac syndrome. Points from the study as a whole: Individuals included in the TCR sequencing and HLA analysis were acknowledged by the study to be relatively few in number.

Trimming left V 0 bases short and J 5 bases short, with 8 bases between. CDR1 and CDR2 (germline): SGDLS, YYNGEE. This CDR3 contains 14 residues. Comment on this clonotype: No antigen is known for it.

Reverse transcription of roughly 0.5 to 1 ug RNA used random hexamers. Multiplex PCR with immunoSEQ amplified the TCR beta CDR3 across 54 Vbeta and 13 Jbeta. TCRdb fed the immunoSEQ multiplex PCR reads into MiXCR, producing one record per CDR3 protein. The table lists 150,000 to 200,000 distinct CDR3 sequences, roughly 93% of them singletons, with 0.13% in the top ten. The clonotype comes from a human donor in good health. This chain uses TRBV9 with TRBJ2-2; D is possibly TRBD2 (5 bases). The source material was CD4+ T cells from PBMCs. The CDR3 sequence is CASSVGGKTGELFF. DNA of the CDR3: TGTGCCAGCAGCGTAGGAGGGAAGACCGGGGAGCTGTTTTTT.